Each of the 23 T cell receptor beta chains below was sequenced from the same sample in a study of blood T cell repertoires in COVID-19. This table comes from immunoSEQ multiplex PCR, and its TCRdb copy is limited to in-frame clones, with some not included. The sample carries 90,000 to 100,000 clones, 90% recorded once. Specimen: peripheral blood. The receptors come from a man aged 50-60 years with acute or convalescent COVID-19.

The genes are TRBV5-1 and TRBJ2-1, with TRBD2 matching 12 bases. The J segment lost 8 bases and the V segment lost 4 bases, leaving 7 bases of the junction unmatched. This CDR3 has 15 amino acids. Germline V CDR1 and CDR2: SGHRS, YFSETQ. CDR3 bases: TGCGCCAGCAGCCTTCTAGCGGGAGGGAAGGATGAGCAGTTCTTC. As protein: CASSLLAGGKDEQFF.

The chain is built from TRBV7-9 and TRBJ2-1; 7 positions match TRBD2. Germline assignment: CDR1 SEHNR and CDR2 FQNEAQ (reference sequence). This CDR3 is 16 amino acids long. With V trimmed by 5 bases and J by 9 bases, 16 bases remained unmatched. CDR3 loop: CASSPGTIPHRGEQFF. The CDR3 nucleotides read TGTGCCAGCAGCCCCGGGACTATTCCTCATCGGGGTGAGCAGTTCTTC.

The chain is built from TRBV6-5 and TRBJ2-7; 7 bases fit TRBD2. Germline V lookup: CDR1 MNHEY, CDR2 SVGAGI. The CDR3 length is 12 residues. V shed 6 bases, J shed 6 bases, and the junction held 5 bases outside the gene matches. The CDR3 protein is CASRGGPAEQYF. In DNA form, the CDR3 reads TGTGCCAGCAGGGGAGGGCCGGCCGAGCAGTACTTC.

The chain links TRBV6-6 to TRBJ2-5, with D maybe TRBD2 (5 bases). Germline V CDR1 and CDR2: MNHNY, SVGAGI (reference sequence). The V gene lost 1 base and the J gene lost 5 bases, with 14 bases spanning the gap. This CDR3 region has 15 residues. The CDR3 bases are TGTGCCAGCAGTTACTTAGTCGACTACCCCGAGACCCAGTACTTC. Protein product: CASSYLVDYPETQYF.

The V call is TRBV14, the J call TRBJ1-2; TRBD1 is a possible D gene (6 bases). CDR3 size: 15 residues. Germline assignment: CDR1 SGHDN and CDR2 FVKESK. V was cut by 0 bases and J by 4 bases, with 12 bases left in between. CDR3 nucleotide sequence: TGTGCCAGCAGCCAAGATTGGGGGGGCGTCTATGGCTACACCTTC. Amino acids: CASSQDWGGVYGYTF.

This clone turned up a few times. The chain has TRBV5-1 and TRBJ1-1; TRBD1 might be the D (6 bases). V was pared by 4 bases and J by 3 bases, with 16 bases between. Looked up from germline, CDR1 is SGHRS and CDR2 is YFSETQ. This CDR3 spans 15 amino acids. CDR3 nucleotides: TGCGCCAGCAGCCCAGCCCACAGGGTGTACACTGAAGCTTTCTTT. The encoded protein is CASSPAHRVYTEAFF. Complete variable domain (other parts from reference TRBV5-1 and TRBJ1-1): KAGVTQTPRYLIKTRGQQVTLSCSPISGHRSVSWYQQTPGQGLQFLFEYFSETQRNKGNFPGRFSGRQFSNSRSEMNVSTLELGDSALYLCASSPAHRVYTEAFFGQGTRLTVV.

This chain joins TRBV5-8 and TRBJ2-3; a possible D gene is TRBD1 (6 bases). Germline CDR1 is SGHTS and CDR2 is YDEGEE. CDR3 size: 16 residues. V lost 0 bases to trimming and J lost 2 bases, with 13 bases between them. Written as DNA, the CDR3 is TGTGCCAGCAGCTTGGGGGGGACATGGCACACAGATACGCAGTATTTT. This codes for CASSLGGTWHTDTQYF.

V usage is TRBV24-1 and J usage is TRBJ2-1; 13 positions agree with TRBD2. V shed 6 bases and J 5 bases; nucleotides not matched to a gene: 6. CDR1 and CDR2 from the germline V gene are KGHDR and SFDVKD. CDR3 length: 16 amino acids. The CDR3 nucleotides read TGTGCCACCAGTTTGCCGGGACTAGCGGGGAACAATGAGCAGTTCTTC. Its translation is CATSLPGLAGNNEQFF.

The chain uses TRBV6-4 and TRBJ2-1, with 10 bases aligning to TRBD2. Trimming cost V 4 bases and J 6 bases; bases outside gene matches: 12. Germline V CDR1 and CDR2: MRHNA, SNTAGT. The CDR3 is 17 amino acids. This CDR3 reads CASSADIPGLASNEQFF. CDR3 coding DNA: TGTGCCAGCAGTGCGGACATTCCGGGACTAGCGAGCAATGAGCAGTTCTTC.

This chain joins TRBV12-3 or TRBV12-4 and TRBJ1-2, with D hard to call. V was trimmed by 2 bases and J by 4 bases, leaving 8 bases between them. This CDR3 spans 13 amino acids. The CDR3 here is CASSLRRGYGYTF. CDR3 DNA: TGTGCCAGCAGTTTACGGCGCGGCTATGGCTACACCTTC.

CDR3 coding DNA: TGTGCCAGTAACTCTGGACTAGCGGGTAACACCGGGGAGCTGTTTTTT. Translated: CASNSGLAGNTGELFF. The chain links TRBV19 to TRBJ2-2; 11 bases map to TRBD2. The CDR3 contains 16 residues. The germline V gene has CDR1 LNHDA and CDR2 SQIVND (reference sequence). The junction had 6 bases not matched to a gene; V was cut back by 7 bases and J by 2 bases.

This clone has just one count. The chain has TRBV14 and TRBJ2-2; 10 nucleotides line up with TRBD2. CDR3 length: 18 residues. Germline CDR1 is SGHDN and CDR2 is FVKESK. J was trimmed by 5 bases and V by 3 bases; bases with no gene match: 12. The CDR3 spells CASSQRLAGVSSTGELFF. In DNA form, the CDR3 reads TGTGCCAGCAGCCAGAGGCTAGCGGGAGTTAGTAGTACCGGGGAGCTGTTTTTT.

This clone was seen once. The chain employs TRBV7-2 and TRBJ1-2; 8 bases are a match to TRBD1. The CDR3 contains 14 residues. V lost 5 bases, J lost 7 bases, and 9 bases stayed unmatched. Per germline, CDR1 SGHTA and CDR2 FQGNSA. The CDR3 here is CASSVHGQGAGYTF. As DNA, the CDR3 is TGTGCCAGCAGCGTCCACGGACAGGGAGCTGGCTACACCTTC.

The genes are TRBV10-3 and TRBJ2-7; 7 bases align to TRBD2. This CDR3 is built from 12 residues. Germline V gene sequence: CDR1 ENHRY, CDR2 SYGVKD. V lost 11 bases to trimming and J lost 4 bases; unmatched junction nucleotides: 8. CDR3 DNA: TGTGCCGTCAAGCGGGAAGGGTACGAGCAGTACTTC. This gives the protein CAVKREGYEQYF.

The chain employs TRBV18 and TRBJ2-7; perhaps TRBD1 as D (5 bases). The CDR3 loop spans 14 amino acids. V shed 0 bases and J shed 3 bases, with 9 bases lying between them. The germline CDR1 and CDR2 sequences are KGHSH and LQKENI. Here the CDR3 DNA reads TGTGCCAGCTCACCACCTCCAGGGAACTACGAGCAGTACTTC. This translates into CASSPPPGNYEQYF.

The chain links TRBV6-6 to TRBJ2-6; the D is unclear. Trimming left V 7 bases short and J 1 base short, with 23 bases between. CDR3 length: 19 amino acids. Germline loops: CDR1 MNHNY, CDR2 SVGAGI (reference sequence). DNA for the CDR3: TGTGCCAGCACTCGCCTTCTTCAGAGGTTCGCATCTGGGGCCAACGTCCTGACTTTC. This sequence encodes CASTRLLQRFASGANVLTF.

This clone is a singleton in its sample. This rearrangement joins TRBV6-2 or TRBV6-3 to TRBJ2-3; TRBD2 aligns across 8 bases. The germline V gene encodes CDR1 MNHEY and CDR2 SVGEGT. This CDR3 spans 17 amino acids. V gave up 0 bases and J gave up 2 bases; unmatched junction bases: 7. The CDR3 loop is CASSYSMETSDTDTQYF. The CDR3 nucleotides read TGTGCCAGCAGTTACTCGATGGAGACTAGCGACACAGATACGCAGTATTTT.

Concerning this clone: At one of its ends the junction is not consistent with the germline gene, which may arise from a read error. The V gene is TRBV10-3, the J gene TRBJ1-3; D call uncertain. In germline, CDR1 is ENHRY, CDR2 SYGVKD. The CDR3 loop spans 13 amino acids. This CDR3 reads CAIRRAVGNAIYF. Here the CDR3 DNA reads TGTGCCATCAGGAGGGCAGTGGGAAACGCCATATATTTT.

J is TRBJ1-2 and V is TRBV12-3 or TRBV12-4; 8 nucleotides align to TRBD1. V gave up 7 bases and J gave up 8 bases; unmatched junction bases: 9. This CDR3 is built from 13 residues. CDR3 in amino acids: CASILRTGKGYTF. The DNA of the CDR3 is TGTGCCAGCATCCTGCGGACAGGGAAAGGCTACACCTTC.

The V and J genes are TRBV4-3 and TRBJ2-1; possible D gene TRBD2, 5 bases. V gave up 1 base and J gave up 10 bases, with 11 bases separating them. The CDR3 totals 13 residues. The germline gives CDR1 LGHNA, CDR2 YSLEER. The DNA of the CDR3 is TGCGCCAGCAGCCAAGTCCTCGACTACGAGCAGTTCTTC. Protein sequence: CASSQVLDYEQFF.

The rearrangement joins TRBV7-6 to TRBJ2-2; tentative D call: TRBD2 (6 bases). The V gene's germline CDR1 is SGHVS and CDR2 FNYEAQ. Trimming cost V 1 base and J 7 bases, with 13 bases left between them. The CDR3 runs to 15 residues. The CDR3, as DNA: TGTGCCAGCAGCTTAGTGAAACTAGCCAACGGGGAGCTGTTTTTT. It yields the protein CASSLVKLANGELFF.

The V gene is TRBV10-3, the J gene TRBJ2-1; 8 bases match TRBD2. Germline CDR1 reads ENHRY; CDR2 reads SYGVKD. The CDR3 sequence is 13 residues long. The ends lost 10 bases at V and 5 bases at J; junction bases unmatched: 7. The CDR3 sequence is CATTGLADNEQFF. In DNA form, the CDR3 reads TGTGCCACGACTGGACTAGCAGACAATGAGCAGTTCTTC.

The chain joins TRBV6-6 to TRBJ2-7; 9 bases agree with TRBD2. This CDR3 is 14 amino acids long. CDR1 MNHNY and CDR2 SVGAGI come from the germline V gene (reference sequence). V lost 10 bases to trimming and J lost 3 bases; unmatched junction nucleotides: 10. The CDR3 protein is CATQSTSGLYEQYF. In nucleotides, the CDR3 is TGTGCCACCCAGTCGACTAGCGGACTCTACGAGCAGTACTTC.